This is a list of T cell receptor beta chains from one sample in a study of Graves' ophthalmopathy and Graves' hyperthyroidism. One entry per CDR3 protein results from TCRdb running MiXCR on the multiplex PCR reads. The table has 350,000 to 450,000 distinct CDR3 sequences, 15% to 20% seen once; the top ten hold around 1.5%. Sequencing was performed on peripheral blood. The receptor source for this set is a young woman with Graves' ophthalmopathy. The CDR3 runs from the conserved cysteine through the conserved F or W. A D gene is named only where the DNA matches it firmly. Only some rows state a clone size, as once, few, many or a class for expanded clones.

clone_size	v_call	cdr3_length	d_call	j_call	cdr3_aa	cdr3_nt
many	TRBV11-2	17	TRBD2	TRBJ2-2	CASSLDLGAGTTGELFF	TGTGCCAGCAGCTTAGACTTGGGAGCGGGAACCACCGGGGAGCTGTTTTTT
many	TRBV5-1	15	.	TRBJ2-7	CASRSPKRGYYEQYF	TGCGCCAGCAGGTCTCCCAAGCGAGGCTACTACGAGCAGTACTTC
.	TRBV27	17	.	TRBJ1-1	CASSLIPVTGMNTEAFF	TGTGCCAGCAGTTTAATCCCCGTCACAGGGATGAACACTGAAGCTTTCTTT
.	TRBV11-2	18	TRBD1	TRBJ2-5	CASSSPPGQGVGRETQYF	TGTGCCAGCAGCTCGCCGCCGGGACAGGGAGTTGGTAGAGAGACCCAGTACTTC
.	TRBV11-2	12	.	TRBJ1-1	CASSLDLTIAFF	TGTGCCAGCAGCTTAGACCTCACGATAGCTTTCTTT
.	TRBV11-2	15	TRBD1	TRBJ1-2	CASSYTGQATGGYTF	TGTGCCAGCAGCTACACGGGACAGGCGACTGGCGGCTACACCTTC
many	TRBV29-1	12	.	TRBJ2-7	CSVRGLHYEQYF	TGCAGCGTTAGGGGACTGCACTACGAGCAGTACTTC
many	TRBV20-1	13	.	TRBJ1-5	CSARDPGIQPQHF	TGCAGTGCTAGAGATCCGGGGATTCAGCCCCAGCATTTT
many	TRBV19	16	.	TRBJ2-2	CASTGGGLFNTGELFF	TGTGCCAGTACAGGGGGGGGCTTGTTTAACACCGGGGAGCTGTTTTTT
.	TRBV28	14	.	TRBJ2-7	CASSPQLSGYEQYF	TGTGCCAGCAGTCCGCAATTAAGCGGATACGAGCAGTACTTC
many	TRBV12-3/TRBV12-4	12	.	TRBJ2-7	CASSLILHEQYF	TGTGCCAGCAGTTTAATCCTCCACGAGCAGTACTTC
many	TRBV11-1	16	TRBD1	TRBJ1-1	CASAKGQSHPNTEAFF	TGTGCCAGCGCCAAGGGACAGTCACACCCAAACACTGAAGCTTTCTTT
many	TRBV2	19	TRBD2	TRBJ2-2	CASSLRRTSGRAPTGELFF	TGTGCCAGCAGTCTACGTAGGACTAGCGGGAGGGCACCCACCGGGGAGCTGTTTTTT
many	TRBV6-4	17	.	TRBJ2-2	CASSPTTGGVNTGELFF	TGTGCCAGCAGCCCAACCACGGGGGGCGTGAACACCGGGGAGCTGTTTTTT
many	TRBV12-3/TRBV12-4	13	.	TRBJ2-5	CASRDRRGETQYF	TGTGCCAGCAGGGACAGACGCGGCGAGACCCAGTACTTC
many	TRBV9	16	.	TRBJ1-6	CASSVLPGQSNSPLHF	TGTGCCAGCAGCGTACTACCAGGACAGTCTAATTCACCCCTCCACTTT
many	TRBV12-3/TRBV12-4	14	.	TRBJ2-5	CASSLDLIAETQYF	TGTGCCAGCAGTTTAGACCTGATTGCAGAGACCCAGTACTTC
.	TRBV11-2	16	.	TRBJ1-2	CASSLDSDPTWGGYTF	TGTGCCAGCAGCTTAGACAGTGACCCTACGTGGGGTGGCTACACCTTC
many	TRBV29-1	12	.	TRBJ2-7	CSVAGTSYEQYF	TGCAGCGTGGCTGGGACCTCCTACGAGCAGTACTTC
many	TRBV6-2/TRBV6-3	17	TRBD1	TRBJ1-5	CASSPRDRVRSNQPQHF	TGTGCCAGCAGTCCCCGGGACAGGGTGAGAAGCAATCAGCCCCAGCATTTT
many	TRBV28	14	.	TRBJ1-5	CASSFPRSNQPQHF	TGTGCCAGCAGTTTCCCCCGTAGCAATCAGCCCCAGCATTTT
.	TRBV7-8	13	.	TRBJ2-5	CASSLAREGTQYF	TGTGCCAGCAGCTTAGCGCGTGAGGGGACCCAGTACTTC
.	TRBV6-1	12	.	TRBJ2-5	CASSPPSGTQYF	TGTGCCAGCAGTCCCCCCTCCGGGACCCAGTACTTC
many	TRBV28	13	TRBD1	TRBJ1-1	CASSLNRGLGAFF	TGTGCCAGCAGTTTGAACAGGGGGCTAGGAGCTTTCTTT